Below, one T cell receptor beta chain is given with its context. Its antigen remains unidentified. Isolation of total RNA was performed on whole blood, with no prior T cell sorting. Per the germline V gene, CDR1 is KGHSH and CDR2 is LQKENI. This CDR3 is 16 amino acids long. The data originate from a study of monozygotic twins with inflammatory bowel disease. General study points: The authors note that differing immunosuppressive treatments may have added variability to patient repertoires.

Each CDR3 protein gets one entry in TCRdb, which reprocessed the 5' RACE reads and gives no DNA. The sample's table shows more than 75,000 distinct CDR3 sequences. This chain links TRBV18 with TRBJ2-1. The TCR was taken from a human donor with ulcerative colitis or Crohn's disease, or a healthy co-twin of an affected twin (not recorded which). Sequenced sample: blood. This CDR3 is CASSPPSSIVYNEQFF. The variable domain in full, completed from reference TRBV18 and TRBJ2-1, reads NAGVMQNPRHLVRRRGQEARLRCSPMKGHSHVYWYRQLPEEGLKFMVYLQKENIIDESGMPKERFSAEFPKEGPSILRIQQVVRGDSAAYFCASSPPSSIVYNEQFFGPGTRLTVL.